The rows below give T cell receptor beta chains drawn from one sample of a study of tissue T cells after allogeneic stem cell transplantation. TCRdb keeps only in-frame clones here, not all; method: immunoSEQ multiplex PCR. The sample carries hundreds of clones, 73% recorded once. Sequencing used blood, obtained at autopsy. Receptors were obtained from a female patient aged 18 to 50 with steroid-refractory graft-versus-host disease after an allogeneic stem cell transplant. Some T cells may be transferred from the graft donor. CDR3s include the opening cysteine and the closing phenylalanine or tryptophan. Fields, in order: CDR3 protein, CDR3 DNA, clone size, CDR3 length, D gene, J gene, V gene. A D gene is named only where the DNA matches it firmly. Not all rows give a size; the values are once, few, many and, for expanded clones, a class.

CDR3aa: CSVGQGAYEQYF
CDR3nt: TGCAGCGTTGGGCAGGGGGCCTACGAGCAGTACTTC
abundance: few
len: 12
d_gene: TRBD1
j_gene: TRBJ2-7
v_gene: TRBV29-1

CDR3aa: CASSLWGQIWTNEKLFF
CDR3nt: TGTGCCAGCAGCTTGTGGGGACAGATCTGGACTAATGAAAAACTGTTTTTT
abundance: -
len: 17
d_gene: TRBD1
j_gene: TRBJ1-4
v_gene: TRBV7-9

CDR3aa: CASSPDSYIQYF
CDR3nt: TGTGCCAGCAGTCCGGACAGTTACATTCAGTACTTC
abundance: -
len: 12
d_gene: -
j_gene: TRBJ2-4
v_gene: TRBV6-5

CDR3aa: CASSLDWGGPAEAFF
CDR3nt: TGTGCCAGCAGTCTCGACTGGGGGGGGCCCGCTGAAGCTTTCTTT
abundance: -
len: 15
d_gene: -
j_gene: TRBJ1-1
v_gene: TRBV6-5

CDR3aa: CASSLWRETGELFF
CDR3nt: TGCGCCAGCAGCCTGTGGCGGGAAACCGGGGAGCTGTTTTTT
abundance: few
len: 14
d_gene: -
j_gene: TRBJ2-2
v_gene: TRBV5-1

CDR3aa: CASSLSSGRAQNEQFF
CDR3nt: TGTGCCAGCAGTTTATCAAGCGGGAGGGCCCAGAATGAGCAGTTCTTC
abundance: -
len: 16
d_gene: TRBD2
j_gene: TRBJ2-1
v_gene: TRBV27

CDR3aa: CASSLFLAGTYEQYF
CDR3nt: TGTGCCAGCAGCTTATTTTTAGCGGGAACCTACGAGCAGTACTTC
abundance: -
len: 15
d_gene: TRBD2
j_gene: TRBJ2-7
v_gene: TRBV13

CDR3aa: CASSPRANEKLFF
CDR3nt: TGTGCCAGCAGCCCCCGGGCTAATGAAAAACTGTTTTTT
abundance: -
len: 13
d_gene: -
j_gene: TRBJ1-4
v_gene: TRBV3-1/TRBV3-2

CDR3aa: CATSGGQGVQETQYF
CDR3nt: TGTGCCACCAGTGGGGGACAGGGAGTCCAAGAGACCCAGTACTTC
abundance: -
len: 15
d_gene: TRBD1
j_gene: TRBJ2-5
v_gene: TRBV24-1

CDR3aa: CASSATGPNTEAFF
CDR3nt: TGTGCCAGCAGTGCGACAGGCCCGAACACTGAAGCTTTCTTT
abundance: -
len: 14
d_gene: -
j_gene: TRBJ1-1
v_gene: TRBV27

CDR3aa: CATQPIGQETQYF
CDR3nt: TGTGCCACCCAACCGATCGGGCAAGAGACCCAGTACTTC
abundance: once
len: 13
d_gene: -
j_gene: TRBJ2-5
v_gene: TRBV28

CDR3aa: CASSGQGLGVQYF
CDR3nt: TGCGCCAGCAGCGGACAGGGCTTAGGTGTGCAGTACTTC
abundance: -
len: 13
d_gene: TRBD1
j_gene: TRBJ2-7
v_gene: TRBV5-1

CDR3aa: CAQGGDNSGNTIYF
CDR3nt: TGTGCCCAAGGAGGGGACAACTCTGGAAACACCATATATTTT
abundance: once
len: 14
d_gene: -
j_gene: TRBJ1-3
v_gene: TRBV2

CDR3aa: CARSVLAGAETQYF
CDR3nt: TGTGCCAGGAGCGTACTAGCGGGGGCTGAGACCCAGTACTTC
abundance: -
len: 14
d_gene: TRBD2
j_gene: TRBJ2-5
v_gene: TRBV2

CDR3aa: CASSSDSKETQYF
CDR3nt: TGTGCCAGCAGCTCGGACAGTAAAGAGACCCAGTACTTC
abundance: few
len: 13
d_gene: -
j_gene: TRBJ2-5
v_gene: TRBV12-3/TRBV12-4

CDR3aa: CASSTGLAGNTGELFF
CDR3nt: TGTGCCAGCAGCACGGGACTAGCGGGGAACACCGGGGAGCTGTTTTTT
abundance: -
len: 16
d_gene: TRBD2
j_gene: TRBJ2-2
v_gene: TRBV7-9

CDR3aa: CASSAGWGASNTIYF
CDR3nt: TGTGCCAGCAGCGCGGGGTGGGGGGCTTCGAACACCATATATTTT
abundance: -
len: 15
d_gene: -
j_gene: TRBJ1-3
v_gene: TRBV5-6

CDR3aa: CSVDRPRGEQFF
CDR3nt: TGCAGCGTTGATCGGCCGAGGGGTGAGCAGTTCTTC
abundance: once
len: 12
d_gene: -
j_gene: TRBJ2-1
v_gene: TRBV29-1

CDR3aa: CASRTGRDSPLHF
CDR3nt: TGTGCCAGCCGGACAGGGAGGGATTCACCCCTCCACTTT
abundance: -
len: 13
d_gene: TRBD1
j_gene: TRBJ1-6
v_gene: TRBV2

CDR3aa: CACEGADEQFF
CDR3nt: TGTGCCTGTGAGGGGGCGGATGAGCAGTTCTTC
abundance: -
len: 11
d_gene: TRBD1
j_gene: TRBJ2-1
v_gene: TRBV30

CDR3aa: CAWSTGGALYGYTF
CDR3nt: TGTGCCTGGAGTACGGGAGGGGCTCTCTATGGCTACACCTTC
abundance: few
len: 14
d_gene: -
j_gene: TRBJ1-2
v_gene: TRBV30

CDR3aa: CASSHGQNGEQYF
CDR3nt: TGCGCCAGCAGCCATGGACAGAATGGGGAGCAGTACTTC
abundance: -
len: 13
d_gene: -
j_gene: TRBJ2-7
v_gene: TRBV4-1

CDR3aa: CASSEVWGGSYNEQFF
CDR3nt: TGCGCCAGCAGTGAAGTGTGGGGGGGCTCCTACAATGAGCAGTTCTTC
abundance: -
len: 16
d_gene: TRBD2
j_gene: TRBJ2-1
v_gene: TRBV10-2

CDR3aa: CASSAVPWGGQETQYF
CDR3nt: TGTGCCAGCAGCGCCGTCCCTTGGGGGGGACAAGAGACCCAGTACTTC
abundance: -
len: 16
d_gene: TRBD2
j_gene: TRBJ2-5
v_gene: TRBV9

CDR3aa: CASTPGGQGNQPQHF
CDR3nt: TGTGCCAGCACCCCGGGCGGGCAGGGAAATCAGCCCCAGCATTTT
abundance: few
len: 15
d_gene: -
j_gene: TRBJ1-5
v_gene: TRBV7-8

CDR3aa: CASSTGSEKLFF
CDR3nt: TGTGCCAGCAGTACGGGTTCTGAAAAACTGTTTTTT
abundance: -
len: 12
d_gene: -
j_gene: TRBJ1-4
v_gene: TRBV27

CDR3aa: CASSYSDESEGETQYF
CDR3nt: TGTGCCAGCAGTTACTCGGACGAGTCGGAGGGGGAGACCCAGTACTTC
abundance: -
len: 16
d_gene: -
j_gene: TRBJ2-5
v_gene: TRBV6-5

CDR3aa: CASSQATSVLYNEQFF
CDR3nt: TGCGCCAGCAGCCAGGCGACTAGCGTTCTCTACAATGAGCAGTTCTTC
abundance: -
len: 16
d_gene: TRBD2
j_gene: TRBJ2-1
v_gene: TRBV4-1

CDR3aa: CASSLGQPHSGNTIYF
CDR3nt: TGTGCCAGCAGCCTCGGACAGCCACACTCTGGAAACACCATATATTTT
abundance: -
len: 16
d_gene: -
j_gene: TRBJ1-3
v_gene: TRBV7-9

CDR3aa: CASSQDAGTVYEQYF
CDR3nt: TGCGCCAGCAGCCAAGATGCCGGGACAGTCTACGAGCAGTACTTC
abundance: -
len: 15
d_gene: TRBD1
j_gene: TRBJ2-7
v_gene: TRBV4-1

CDR3aa: CASSLNGLAVQETQYF
CDR3nt: TGTGCCAGCAGCTTAAATGGGCTAGCGGTACAAGAGACCCAGTACTTC
abundance: -
len: 16
d_gene: TRBD2
j_gene: TRBJ2-5
v_gene: TRBV13

CDR3aa: CASSLGQGYQPQHF
CDR3nt: TGTGCCAGCAGCTTGGGACAGGGTTATCAGCCCCAGCATTTT
abundance: once
len: 14
d_gene: TRBD1
j_gene: TRBJ1-5
v_gene: TRBV7-8

CDR3aa: CASSHGFRGGSTDTQYF
CDR3nt: TGCGCCAGCAGCCATGGGTTCAGGGGTGGGAGCACAGATACGCAGTATTTT
abundance: -
len: 17
d_gene: -
j_gene: TRBJ2-3
v_gene: TRBV4-1

CDR3aa: CASSPTLGGTTYEQYF
CDR3nt: TGTGCCAGCAGCCCCACGCTGGGGGGAACTACCTACGAGCAGTACTTC
abundance: -
len: 16
d_gene: -
j_gene: TRBJ2-7
v_gene: TRBV14

CDR3aa: CAINPGQGLNYGYTF
CDR3nt: TGTGCCATCAACCCGGGACAGGGGTTGAACTATGGCTACACCTTC
abundance: few
len: 15
d_gene: TRBD1
j_gene: TRBJ1-2
v_gene: TRBV10-3

CDR3aa: CASSYSRDRDYGYTF
CDR3nt: TGTGCCAGCAGTTACTCGAGGGACAGGGACTATGGCTACACCTTC
abundance: -
len: 15
d_gene: TRBD1
j_gene: TRBJ1-2
v_gene: TRBV6-5

CDR3aa: CASSPRDGANIQYF
CDR3nt: TGTGCCAGTAGTCCCCGGGACGGCGCCAACATTCAGTACTTC
abundance: once
len: 14
d_gene: -
j_gene: TRBJ2-4
v_gene: TRBV19

CDR3aa: CASSPVTGGNQPQHF
CDR3nt: TGTGCCAGCAGTCCAGTGACAGGGGGAAATCAGCCCCAGCATTTT
abundance: -
len: 15
d_gene: TRBD1
j_gene: TRBJ1-5
v_gene: TRBV27

CDR3aa: CATSDPRGDEQYF
CDR3nt: TGTGCCACCAGTGACCCCAGAGGGGACGAGCAGTACTTC
abundance: once
len: 13
d_gene: -
j_gene: TRBJ2-7
v_gene: TRBV24-1

CDR3aa: CASSPTPSSGFSYEQYF
CDR3nt: TGTGCCAGCAGCCCAACCCCTTCTAGCGGGTTCTCCTACGAGCAGTACTTC
abundance: -
len: 17
d_gene: TRBD2
j_gene: TRBJ2-7
v_gene: TRBV13

CDR3aa: CACSAQGNQPQHF
CDR3nt: TGTGCCTGTTCTGCCCAAGGCAATCAGCCCCAGCATTTT
abundance: -
len: 13
d_gene: -
j_gene: TRBJ1-5
v_gene: TRBV30

CDR3aa: CASSSERGGGGGRTEAFF
CDR3nt: TGTGCCAGCAGCTCAGAGAGGGGGGGCGGAGGAGGGAGGACTGAAGCTTTCTTT
abundance: -
len: 18
d_gene: -
j_gene: TRBJ1-1
v_gene: TRBV7-9

CDR3aa: CASRRLAGTSYNEQFF
CDR3nt: TGCGCCAGCAGAAGACTAGCGGGGACCTCCTACAATGAGCAGTTCTTC
abundance: -
len: 16
d_gene: TRBD2
j_gene: TRBJ2-1
v_gene: TRBV10-2

CDR3aa: CASSLVREAYEQYF
CDR3nt: TGTGCCAGCAGCTTGGTCAGAGAAGCCTACGAGCAGTACTTC
abundance: -
len: 14
d_gene: -
j_gene: TRBJ2-7
v_gene: TRBV5-6

CDR3aa: CASTAGVPKNIQYF
CDR3nt: TGTGCCAGCACGGCCGGGGTACCCAAAAACATTCAGTACTTC
abundance: -
len: 14
d_gene: -
j_gene: TRBJ2-4
v_gene: TRBV7-9

CDR3aa: CASSVGLFLYQETQYF
CDR3nt: TGTGCCAGCAGCGTAGGACTTTTCTTGTACCAAGAGACCCAGTACTTC
abundance: -
len: 16
d_gene: -
j_gene: TRBJ2-5
v_gene: TRBV9

CDR3aa: CASSTRTGRNEQYF
CDR3nt: TGTGCCAGCAGTACTCGGACAGGGAGGAACGAGCAGTACTTC
abundance: -
len: 14
d_gene: TRBD1
j_gene: TRBJ2-7
v_gene: TRBV27

CDR3aa: CASRPPDREPPAYGYTF
CDR3nt: TGTGCCAGCAGGCCCCCGGACAGGGAACCGCCGGCCTATGGCTACACCTTC
abundance: -
len: 17
d_gene: TRBD1
j_gene: TRBJ1-2
v_gene: TRBV11-3

CDR3aa: CASSEWAGAGNQPQHF
CDR3nt: TGCGCCAGCAGTGAGTGGGCAGGGGCAGGCAATCAGCCCCAGCATTTT
abundance: -
len: 16
d_gene: -
j_gene: TRBJ1-5
v_gene: TRBV10-2

CDR3aa: CASSYRRLDWAGEQYF
CDR3nt: TGTGCCAGCAGTTACAGACGACTAGACTGGGCCGGGGAGCAGTACTTC
abundance: -
len: 16
d_gene: -
j_gene: TRBJ2-7
v_gene: TRBV6-5

CDR3aa: CASSVEQGHSPLHF
CDR3nt: TGTGCCAGCAGCGTAGAACAGGGGCATTCACCCCTCCACTTT
abundance: -
len: 14
d_gene: TRBD1
j_gene: TRBJ1-6
v_gene: TRBV9

CDR3aa: CATSDLQSGGDRGYTF
CDR3nt: TGTGCCACCAGTGATTTGCAATCAGGGGGTGATCGCGGCTACACCTTC
abundance: -
len: 16
d_gene: TRBD1
j_gene: TRBJ1-2
v_gene: TRBV24-1

CDR3aa: CASSLEAVSTDTQYF
CDR3nt: TGTGCCAGCAGCTTGGAGGCGGTTAGCACAGATACGCAGTATTTT
abundance: -
len: 15
d_gene: -
j_gene: TRBJ2-3
v_gene: TRBV5-8

CDR3aa: CASSPRGGWGNEQFF
CDR3nt: TGTGCCAGCAGCCCGCGGGGGGGTTGGGGAAATGAGCAGTTCTTC
abundance: once
len: 15
d_gene: TRBD2
j_gene: TRBJ2-1
v_gene: TRBV7-8

CDR3aa: CASSLHNYNEQFF
CDR3nt: TGTGCCAGCAGCCTCCATAACTACAATGAGCAGTTCTTC
abundance: -
len: 13
d_gene: -
j_gene: TRBJ2-1
v_gene: TRBV7-8

CDR3aa: CASSSAPLAKNIQYF
CDR3nt: TGCGCCAGCAGCTCCGCACCTCTAGCCAAAAACATTCAGTACTTC
abundance: once
len: 15
d_gene: -
j_gene: TRBJ2-4
v_gene: TRBV5-1

CDR3aa: CASSLGALAKNIQYF
CDR3nt: TGTGCCAGCAGCTTGGGGGCTCTAGCCAAAAACATTCAGTACTTC
abundance: -
len: 15
d_gene: -
j_gene: TRBJ2-4
v_gene: TRBV5-4

CDR3aa: CASKRPRTWETQYF
CDR3nt: TGTGCCAGCAAGAGACCCAGGACGTGGGAGACCCAGTACTTC
abundance: -
len: 14
d_gene: -
j_gene: TRBJ2-5
v_gene: TRBV7-2

CDR3aa: CASSLGLAGPKNEQYF
CDR3nt: TGTGCCAGCAGCTTAGGGCTAGCGGGACCTAAAAACGAGCAGTACTTC
abundance: -
len: 16
d_gene: TRBD2
j_gene: TRBJ2-7
v_gene: TRBV7-3

CDR3aa: CTSNLNRSGVSYNEQFF
CDR3nt: TGCACCAGCAACCTGAATAGGTCCGGAGTTTCCTACAATGAGCAGTTCTTC
abundance: -
len: 17
d_gene: -
j_gene: TRBJ2-1
v_gene: TRBV1